The TCR beta chain under discussion was sequenced for a study of T cell changes during pregnancy in multiple sclerosis. Only in-frame clones appear in the TCRdb table, and some are missing; sequencing was by immunoSEQ multiplex PCR. The sample lists 35,000 to 40,000 clones, more than 85% seen once, with just over 5.5% in the top ten. V lost 5 bases to trimming and J lost 0 bases; unmatched junction nucleotides: 12. CDR3 length: 17 residues. Germline CDR1 is SGHAT and CDR2 is FQNNGV. This clonotype was sampled from a female donor with multiple sclerosis, enrolled in a pregnancy study. The sample in question was CD8+ T cells from peripheral blood mononuclear cells, obtained in the third trimester of pregnancy. The chain has TRBV11-2 and TRBJ1-1, with TRBD1 identical over 7 bases. CDR3: CASSTSPTGQMNTEAFF. The CDR3 nucleotides read TGTGCCAGCAGCACTTCGCCGACGGGACAGATGAACACTGAAGCTTTCTTT.